This paragraph covers one T cell receptor beta chain sequence. The antigen remains unidentified. Libraries were prepared by immunoSEQ multiplex PCR; TCRdb keeps only in-frame clonotypes and omits some of them. The sample records approximately 840,000 clones, 95% to 97% being singletons. Naive CD8 cells, CD45RO-negative and positively selected for CCR7, excluded terminally differentiated effector memory CD45RA+ cells. The CDR3 is 13 residues long. The germline V gene has CDR1 SGHRS and CDR2 YFSETQ. Trimming removed 5 bases at V and 7 bases at J, with 13 bases between. The sample belongs to a study of shared clonotypes between healthy human individuals. Study-wide results and limits: Clonotypes shared by all four sorted-subset donors had higher generation probabilities than non-shared clonotypes.

The source material was naive CD8+ T cells sorted from blood. This clonotype was obtained from a man aged 30 to 39 in good health. V and J are TRBV5-1 and TRBJ2-1, with D unresolved. CDR3 coding DNA: TGCGCCAGCAGGGGATATACGTCGAATGAGCAGTTCTTC. As protein: CASRGYTSNEQFF.